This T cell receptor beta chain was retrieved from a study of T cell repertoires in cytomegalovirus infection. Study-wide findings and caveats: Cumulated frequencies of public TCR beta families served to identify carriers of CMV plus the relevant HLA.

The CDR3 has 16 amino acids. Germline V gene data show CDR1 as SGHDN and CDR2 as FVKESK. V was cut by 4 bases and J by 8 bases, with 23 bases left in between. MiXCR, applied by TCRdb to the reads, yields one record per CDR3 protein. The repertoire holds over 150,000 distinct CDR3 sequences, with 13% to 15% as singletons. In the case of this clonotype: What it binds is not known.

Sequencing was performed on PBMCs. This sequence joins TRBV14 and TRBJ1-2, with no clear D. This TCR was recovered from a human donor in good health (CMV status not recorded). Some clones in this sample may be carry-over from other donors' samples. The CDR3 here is CASSRQPRVQERGYTF. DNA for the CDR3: TGTGCCAGCAGCCGTCAACCGCGGGTTCAGGAGCGGGGCTACACCTTC.